These T cell receptor beta chains were read from a single sample in a study of blood T cell repertoires in COVID-19. Sequencing used immunoSEQ multiplex PCR; TCRdb keeps in-frame clones, though not all of them. This table holds some 200,000 clones, 75% to 85% found once. Sequencing was done on a sample of peripheral blood. The receptors here all came from a woman between 65 and 79 years old with COVID-19, enrolled during active disease. CDR3s include the opening cysteine and the closing phenylalanine or tryptophan.

TRBJ2-7	TRBV25-1	CASRGQGSSYEQYF
TRBJ1-5	TRBV6-5	CASSYRGNQPQHF
TRBJ2-7	TRBV7-2	CASSPLPGGPYEQYF
TRBJ1-3	TRBV28	CASSPGTGVIENTIYF
TRBJ1-1	TRBV11-2	CASSLDRGGGAEYTEAFF
TRBJ1-5	TRBV6-6	CASTTQGGLGQPQHF
TRBJ1-2	TRBV6-2/TRBV6-3	CASSADRSGYTF
TRBJ1-5	TRBV19	CASTLGQMLNQPQHF
TRBJ2-5	TRBV15	CATSRLGGGETQYF
TRBJ1-5	TRBV3-1/TRBV3-2	CASSQDNGGNRNQPQHF
TRBJ2-1	TRBV6-2/TRBV6-3	CASSYPGSVRLSSYNEQFF
TRBJ1-2	TRBV6-2/TRBV6-3	CASSFRNYGYTF
TRBJ1-2	TRBV27	CASRPDRGHIYVSDYGYTF
TRBJ2-7	TRBV24-1	CATSAADYRSYEQYF
TRBJ2-2	TRBV7-3	CASSSLMRANTGELFF
TRBJ1-2	TRBV7-3	CASSLNNNYGYTF
TRBJ1-1	TRBV7-2	CASSWGTGVVNTEAFF
TRBJ1-5	TRBV3-1/TRBV3-2	CASSQDGKSNQPQHF
TRBJ2-1	TRBV18	CASSLGLLYNEQFF
TRBJ2-3	TRBV7-3	CASSLFGTTTQDTQYF
TRBJ1-5	TRBV11-2	CASSSGAYSNQPQHF
TRBJ2-7	TRBV12-3/TRBV12-4	CASSLNRAYEQYF
TRBJ2-1	TRBV6-2/TRBV6-3	CASSYVSGRHLNEQFF
TRBJ2-1	TRBV24-1	CATAPGTSGSNEQFF
TRBJ2-5	TRBV15	CATSRVGGAETQYF
TRBJ2-5	TRBV9	CASSVATAGVETQYF
TRBJ2-3	TRBV10-3	CAISLSGTDTQYF
TRBJ2-5	TRBV7-9	CASTILALQETQYF
TRBJ1-5	TRBV24-1	CATSGTTGGNQPQHF
TRBJ1-5	TRBV19	CASSGRGGNQPQHF
TRBJ2-7	TRBV11-3	CASSLAGDAREQYF
TRBJ2-7	TRBV10-2	CASSDDGWARTSYEQYF
TRBJ1-1	TRBV27	CASRPRGQYTEAFF
TRBJ1-2	TRBV25-1	CASRKQTGYGYTF
TRBJ1-2	TRBV11-3	CASSFPRAYGYTF
TRBJ2-1	TRBV4-3	CASSAGLHNEQFF
TRBJ1-1	TRBV12-5	CASVDIPNTEAFF
TRBJ1-1	TRBV7-2	CASSLARHLNTEAFF
TRBJ2-3	TRBV29-1	CSGAGLYTDTQYF
TRBJ1-2	TRBV3-1/TRBV3-2	CASSPLHRGVNGYTF
TRBJ1-1	TRBV5-6	CASSLVGSAGRMVAFF
TRBJ1-1	TRBV12-3/TRBV12-4	CASKGDGEAFF
TRBJ1-1	TRBV28	CASSLIRQGTPEAFF
TRBJ1-2	TRBV29-1	CSAGQGYTTNYGYTF
TRBJ1-2	TRBV11-2	CASSEGTGGYYGYTF